A single sample gave rise to the 10 T cell receptor beta chains below, sequenced in a study of T cell repertoires in cytomegalovirus infection. For these receptors, no antigen is known. One entry per CDR3 protein results from TCRdb running MiXCR on the reads. The sample holds roughly 860,000 distinct CDR3 sequences, approximately 32% seen once. The sample was cultured CD8+ T cells from PBMCs, taken from culture after CMV antigen stimulation. Receptors originate from a human donor in good health (CMV status not recorded). Some clones in this sample may be carry-over from other donors' samples.

This clonotype was observed a few times. The chain is built from TRBV20-1 and TRBJ2-7; D perhaps matches TRBD1 (5 bases). Trimming took 3 bases from V and 0 from J, leaving 12 bases between them. The CDR3 totals 14 residues. The V gene's germline CDR1 is DFQATT and CDR2 SNEGSKA (reference sequence). CDR3 region: CSARSGISSYEQYF. The CDR3 DNA sequence: TGCAGTGCTAGGTCAGGGATCTCCTCCTACGAGCAGTACTTC.

This clonotype was counted at least ten times. The chain has TRBV7-6 and TRBJ2-5, with D maybe TRBD2 (5 bases). The CDR3 has 16 residues. Germline CDR1 SGHVS, CDR2 FNYEAQ. The V end was cut by 5 bases, the J end by 5 bases, with 21 bases between. The CDR3 sequence: CASSPYHGRARETQYF. CDR3 DNA sequence: TGTGCCAGCAGCCCATACCATGGGCGGGCGCGGGAGACCCAGTACTTC.

The J gene is TRBJ2-2, the V gene TRBV7-9, with D uncertain. Germline-derived CDR1 and CDR2 are SEHNR and FQNEAQ (reference sequence). This CDR3 contains 11 residues. V was shortened by 8 bases and J by 6 bases, with 7 bases between the two germline ends. DNA of the CDR3: TGTGCCAGCTTTGGGGCCGGGGAGCTGTTTTTT. This sequence encodes CASFGAGELFF.

The V and J genes are TRBV2 and TRBJ2-3; D remains unclear. In germline, CDR1 is SNHLY, CDR2 FYNNEI. V lost 6 bases to trimming and J lost 3 bases, with 19 bases between them. The CDR3 is 16 residues long. This CDR3 reads CASSLRPHRPTDTQYF. The CDR3 region has the DNA TGTGCCAGCAGCCTACGCCCTCACCGGCCGACAGATACGCAGTATTTT.

This clonotype was counted a few times. This rearrangement joins TRBV7-2 to TRBJ1-5; 7 bases agree with TRBD1. The CDR3 is 15 residues long. Per the germline V gene, CDR1 is SGHTA and CDR2 is FQGNSA. V dropped 1 base and J dropped 6; count of bases not matched to a gene: 6. CDR3 loop: CASSLDRGLTQPQHF. CDR3 DNA: TGTGCCAGCAGCTTAGACAGGGGCCTGACTCAGCCCCAGCATTTT.

This clonotype has a handful of counts. The chain has TRBV7-2 and TRBJ1-2; no firm D call. The CDR3 runs 11 residues. Trimming cost V 8 bases and J 0 bases, with 4 bases left between them. CDR1 SGHTA and CDR2 FQGNSA come from the germline V gene. CDR3 nucleotide sequence: TGTGCCAGCGAGACTAACTATGGCTACACCTTC. It yields the protein CASETNYGYTF.

The sample holds many counts of this clonotype. This chain links TRBV7-2 with TRBJ2-1; TRBD2 matches 12 bases. The CDR3 sequence is 17 residues long. Unmatched junction bases numbered 7, after V lost 1 base and J lost 6 bases. Germline V gene lookup returns CDR1 SGHTA and CDR2 FQGNSA. The CDR3, as DNA: TGTGCCAGCAGCTTAGAGTCTAGCGGGGGGGCAGCCAATGAGCAGTTCTTC. Its translation: CASSLESSGGAANEQFF. Looking up the rest from reference TRBV7-2 and TRBJ2-1 gives the full variable domain: GAGVSQSPSNKVTEKGKDVELRCDPISGHTALYWYRQSLGQGLEFLIYFQGNSAPDKSGLPSDRFSAERTGGSVSTLTIQRTQQEDSAVYLCASSLESSGGAANEQFFGPGTRLTVL.

The J gene is TRBJ1-5, the V gene TRBV27; D remains unclear. This CDR3 region has 15 residues. Germline V gene data show CDR1 as MNHEY and CDR2 as SMNVEV (reference sequence). V shed 1 base and J shed 6 bases, with 13 bases lying between them. CDR3 amino acids: CASSLLGDGRQPQHF. The CDR3 nucleotides read TGTGCCAGCAGTTTATTGGGAGATGGTCGTCAGCCCCAGCATTTT.

J is TRBJ1-1 and V is TRBV6-5; the D is unclear. Trimming took off 5 bases at V and 6 bases at J, with 13 bases between the two ends. The CDR3 has 13 amino acids. The germline gives CDR1 MNHEY, CDR2 SVGAGI. The DNA of the CDR3 is TGTGCCAGCAGTCAGAGGGTTAGGGCTGAAGCTTTCTTT. Translated: CASSQRVRAEAFF.

The rearrangement joins TRBV25-1 to TRBJ1-2; no definite D call. The CDR3 is 11 residues long. Trimming stripped 6 bases from V and 3 bases from J, with 5 bases between. CDR1 and CDR2 (germline): MGHDK, SYGVNS. DNA of the CDR3: TGTGCCAGCAGGGACTACTATGGCTACACCTTC. This sequence encodes CASRDYYGYTF.